The sequence of this T cell receptor (beta chain) was determined in a study of T-cell memory formation after mild COVID-19. Overall study: In these data, TCR clusters were largely donor specific. Study outcomes and limitations: Clones which contracted sat mainly in CM and EM if CD4+, and in EMRA if CD8+. Among clones contracting day 15 to 85, CD4/CD8 was balanced, whereas later expanders leaned CD4+.

Employing constant-segment primers, 5'RACE generated TCR alpha and TCR beta cDNA libraries bearing sample barcodes and UMIs. TCRdb reprocessed the 5' RACE reads with MiXCR, giving one entry per CDR3 protein. This table holds 85,000 to 130,000 distinct CDR3 sequences, 9.5% to 15% found once. The V gene lost 0 bases and the J gene lost 5 bases, with 19 bases spanning the gap. This CDR3 spans 18 amino acids. Germline V CDR1 and CDR2: LGHNA, YSLEER. This clonotype came up a few times. Its target is unknown. This sequence originates from an adult woman who had mild COVID-19 (a few samples of this study predate the infection). Cell type and time point are not known. Sequenced: PBMCs or a T cell subset sorted from them (not recorded which). The rearrangement joins TRBV4-3 to TRBJ2-2, with no clear D. The CDR3 DNA reads as TGCGCCAGCAGCCAAGACGGTATAATGGGCGGAACGACCGGGGAGCTGTTTTTT. Its protein product is CASSQDGIMGGTTGELFF.